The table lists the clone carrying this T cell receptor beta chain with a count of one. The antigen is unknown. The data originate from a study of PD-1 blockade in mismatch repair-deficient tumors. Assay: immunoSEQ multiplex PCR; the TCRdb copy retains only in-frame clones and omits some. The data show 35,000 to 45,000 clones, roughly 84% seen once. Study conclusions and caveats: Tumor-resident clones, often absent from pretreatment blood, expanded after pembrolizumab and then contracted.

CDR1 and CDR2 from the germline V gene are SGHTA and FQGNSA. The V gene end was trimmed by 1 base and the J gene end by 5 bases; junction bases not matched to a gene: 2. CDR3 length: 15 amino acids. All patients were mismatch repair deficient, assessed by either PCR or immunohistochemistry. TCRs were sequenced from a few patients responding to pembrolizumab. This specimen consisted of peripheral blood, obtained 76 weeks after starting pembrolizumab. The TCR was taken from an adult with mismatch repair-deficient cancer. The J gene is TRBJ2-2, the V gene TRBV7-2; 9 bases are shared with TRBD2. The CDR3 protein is CASSLGGLATGELFF. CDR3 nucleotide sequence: TGTGCCAGCAGCTTAGGGGGACTAGCTACCGGGGAGCTGTTTTTT.